A single sample gave rise to the 10 T cell receptor beta chains below, sequenced in a study of blood T cell repertoires in COVID-19. Repertoires were generated with immunoSEQ multiplex PCR, while TCRdb's copy carries only in-frame clones and drops some. The top ten hold about 6% of the sample, which has about 200,000 clones, 86% seen once. The sample comprised PBMCs or T cells enriched from blood (not recorded which). These receptors were obtained from a man aged 40-49 years with acute COVID-19.

The V call is TRBV19, the J call TRBJ1-1; D is possibly TRBD1 (5 bases). In germline, CDR1 is LNHDA, CDR2 SQIVND (reference sequence). V was shortened by 10 bases and J by 4 bases, with 16 bases between the two germline ends. CDR3 size: 13 residues. This chain's CDR3 is CATDSWGGTEAFF. The CDR3 DNA follows: TGTGCCACCGACAGCTGGGGGGGCACTGAAGCTTTCTTT.

The chain uses TRBV7-2 and TRBJ1-1; TRBD1 agrees at 8 bases. CDR1 is SGHTA and CDR2 is FQGNSA in the germline V gene. The CDR3 length is 14 residues. V was pared by 2 bases and J by 6 bases, with 5 bases of the junction left unmatched. DNA of the CDR3: TGTGCCAGCAGCTTACTGGCAGGGGGCGCTGAAGCTTTCTTT. Encoded protein: CASSLLAGGAEAFF.

The CDR3: CSVEGRTSNTGELFF. The CDR3 DNA follows: TGCAGCGTTGAAGGTCGGACTTCGAACACCGGGGAGCTGTTTTTT. This chain joins TRBV29-1 and TRBJ2-2, with TRBD2 as a possible D gene (5 bases). The CDR3 is 15 amino acids. The V end lost 1 base, the J end lost 0 bases, and 9 bases lay between the germline ends. The germline gives CDR1 SQVTM, CDR2 ANQGSEA.

This sequence joins TRBV14 and TRBJ2-7; 13 bases map to TRBD2. V lost 8 bases to trimming and J lost 6 bases; unmatched junction nucleotides: 13. The CDR3 runs 16 residues. The germline gives CDR1 SGHDN, CDR2 FVKESK. The CDR3 reads CASGDATSGRPGEQYF. The DNA for the CDR3 is TGTGCCAGCGGGGATGCGACTAGCGGGAGGCCGGGCGAGCAGTACTTC.

This rearrangement joins TRBV5-4 to TRBJ2-5; 7 nucleotides line up with TRBD1. CDR1 SGHNT and CDR2 YYREEE come from the germline V gene (reference sequence). V lost 3 bases, J lost 7 bases, and 9 bases stayed unmatched. The length of the CDR3 is 14 residues. CDR3 protein: CASSSQGTGGTQYF. CDR3 coding DNA: TGTGCCAGCAGCTCACAGGGGACGGGTGGGACCCAGTACTTC.

J is TRBJ1-5 and V is TRBV16; maybe TRBD1 (6 bases). Trimming removed 4 bases from V and 2 bases from J, with 12 bases in between. The CDR3 loop spans 15 amino acids. Germline V gene lookup returns CDR1 KGHSY and CDR2 FQNENV. The CDR3 region has the DNA TGTGCCAGCAGCCCGGTGGGGGCGGGCAATCAGCCCCAGCATTTT. Its protein product is CASSPVGAGNQPQHF.

The V call is TRBV2, the J call TRBJ2-3; TRBD1 might be the D (6 bases). This CDR3 is 14 amino acids long. Per germline, CDR1 SNHLY and CDR2 FYNNEI. V was cut by 6 bases and J by 4 bases, with 14 bases left in between. CDR3 loop: CASRSWTAADTQYF. The CDR3 nucleotides read TGTGCCAGCAGGTCTTGGACAGCGGCAGATACGCAGTATTTT.

The rearrangement links TRBV7-9 to TRBJ1-2; no clear D. With 2 bases removed from V and 6 bases from J, the gap between germline ends came to 7 bases. Per germline, CDR1 SEHNR and CDR2 FQNEAQ (reference sequence). The CDR3 is made up of 12 amino acids. CDR3 region: CASSLNLDGYTF. For the CDR3, the DNA is TGTGCCAGCAGCTTAAACTTGGATGGCTACACCTTC.

V usage is TRBV15 and J usage is TRBJ2-7, with TRBD1 as a possible D gene (6 bases). The CDR3 is 14 residues long. Trimming took 3 bases from V and 9 from J, leaving 18 bases between them. CDR1 LNHNV and CDR2 YYDKDF come from the germline V gene (reference sequence). The CDR3, as DNA: TGTGCCACCAGCAGGAGACAGGATGTCTGGGGGCAGTACTTC. Protein product: CATSRRQDVWGQYF.

The chain uses TRBV7-3 and TRBJ2-2; 7 bases line up with TRBD1. J lost 4 bases, V lost 5 bases, and 7 bases had no gene match. Germline V CDR1 and CDR2: SGHTA, FQGTGA. The CDR3 totals 15 residues. CDR3 sequence: CASSQRQGSTGELFF. The CDR3, as DNA: TGTGCCAGCAGCCAGAGACAGGGATCCACCGGGGAGCTGTTTTTT.